These 30 T cell receptor beta chains originate from one sample sequenced in a study of blood T cells in healthy people across ages. Primers used in a second PCR of about 6 to 12 cycles were a sample-barcoded 5' primer and a J-beta primer mix. MiXCR was run by TCRdb on the 5' RACE reads, yielding one entry per CDR3 protein. The profile covers some 1.6 million distinct CDR3 sequences, with around 35% appearing a single time and around 10% taken by the ten largest. Sequenced input: blood. The receptor set was obtained from a woman in her 30s in good health.

The chain uses TRBV7-9 and TRBJ2-2; 10 positions match TRBD2. The germline CDR1 and CDR2 sequences are SEHNR and FQNEAQ (reference sequence). The CDR3 contains 16 residues. After removal of 5 bases from V and 4 bases from J, the junction contained 7 bases not matched to a gene. CDR3 loop: CASSPPSGGVTGELFF. The CDR3 DNA follows: TGTGCCAGCAGCCCTCCCAGCGGGGGGGTCACCGGGGAGCTGTTTTTT.

The chain is built from TRBV20-1 and TRBJ2-1; 9 bases fit TRBD1. The CDR3 length is 14 residues. V dropped 7 bases and J dropped 2; count of bases not matched to a gene: 6. CDR1 and CDR2 (germline): DFQATT, SNEGSKA (reference sequence). CDR3 sequence (DNA): TGCAGTGGGCAAGGACAGGGGACCTACAATGAGCAGTTCTTC. Translated, it gives CSGQGQGTYNEQFF.

The genes are TRBV4-1 and TRBJ2-4; 11 nucleotides match TRBD2. The J call may be incorrect, as the DNA end agrees better with TRBJ2-7. The CDR3 covers 19 residues. Looked up from germline, CDR1 is MGHRA and CDR2 is YSYEKL. The CDR3 loop reads CASSQLTSGEGIWAYEQYF. CDR3 DNA: TGCGCCAGCAGCCAGTTGACTAGCGGGGAGGGAATATGGGCCTACGAGCAGTACTTC.

This clonotype was counted a few times. V and J are TRBV5-1 and TRBJ2-3, with D maybe TRBD1 (6 bases). Germline V gene data show CDR1 as SGHRS and CDR2 as YFSETQ. Trimming cost V 4 bases and J 2 bases, with 14 bases left between them. The CDR3 covers 15 residues. DNA for the CDR3: TGCGCCAGCAGCCTTCCGGACAGAGACACAGATACGCAGTATTTT. Encoded protein: CASSLPDRDTDTQYF.

The chain combines TRBV15 with TRBJ1-5, with unresolved D. The germline V gene has CDR1 LNHNV and CDR2 YYDKDF (reference sequence). Trimming pared 0 bases from V and 6 bases from J, leaving 6 bases between. This CDR3 contains 13 residues. Here the CDR3 reads CATSRDLFQPQHF. DNA of the CDR3: TGTGCCACCAGCAGAGATTTATTTCAGCCCCAGCATTTT. Filled out from reference TRBV15 and TRBJ1-5, the complete variable domain reads DAMVIQNPRYQVTQFGKPVTLSCSQTLNHNVMYWYQQKSSQAPKLLFHYYDKDFNNEADTPDNFQSRRPNTSFCFLDIRSPGLGDTAMYLCATSRDLFQPQHFGDGTRLSIL.

This clonotype was seen ten or more times. The rearrangement uses TRBV20-1 and TRBJ2-7; 11 bases match TRBD2. CDR3 size: 12 residues. Germline CDR1 DFQATT, CDR2 SNEGSKA (reference sequence). J gave up 5 bases and V 5 bases, and 2 bases lay outside the gene matches. For the CDR3, the DNA is TGCAGTGCTCCGGGACTAGCGGACGAGCAGTACTTC. Translated, it gives CSAPGLADEQYF.

This clonotype came up a few times. The chain recombines TRBV11-2 with TRBJ2-5; D gene uncertain. Germline loops: CDR1 SGHAT, CDR2 FQNNGV. The V gene lost 4 bases and the J gene lost 4 bases, with 13 bases spanning the gap. This CDR3 region has 14 residues. The CDR3 sequence is CASSSTRRRETQYF. CDR3 DNA sequence: TGTGCCAGCAGCTCCACACGGCGGCGAGAGACCCAGTACTTC.

This clonotype has more than one count but fewer than ten. The CDR3 loop reads CAWNRALYGYTF. The DNA of the CDR3 is TGTGCCTGGAATCGGGCCCTCTATGGCTACACCTTC. This chain links TRBV30 with TRBJ1-2; D unresolved. The germline V and J ends were trimmed by 4 bases and 4 bases, with 10 bases remaining between them. Germline V gene lookup returns CDR1 GTSNPN and CDR2 SVGIG (reference sequence). The CDR3 is made up of 12 amino acids.

The chain carries TRBV12-3 or TRBV12-4 and TRBJ2-3, with D unresolved. This CDR3 spans 16 amino acids. V was pared by 8 bases and J by 5 bases, with 23 bases between. DNA for the CDR3: TGTGCCAGCCATCCCGGCAGGACCGGAATAGAAGATACGCAGTATTTT. Protein sequence: CASHPGRTGIEDTQYF.

The chain recombines TRBV20-1 with TRBJ1-1; TRBD1 is a possible D gene (6 bases). V was cut by 0 bases and J by 12 bases, with 11 bases left in between. CDR1 is DFQATT, CDR2 SNEGSKA, per germline (reference sequence). The length of the CDR3 is 11 residues. In DNA form, the CDR3 reads TGCAGTGCTAGAGACAGGGGTCTAACTTTCTTT. Translated, it gives CSARDRGLTFF.

The CDR3 sequence: CASSLELASGGDTQYF. The CDR3 DNA follows: TGTGCCAGCAGCTTAGAGTTGGCTAGCGGGGGAGATACGCAGTATTTT. The J gene is TRBJ2-3, the V gene TRBV7-8, with 10 bases identical to TRBD2. CDR1 SGHVS and CDR2 FQNEAQ come from the germline V gene. CDR3 length: 16 residues. V dropped 1 base and J dropped 5; count of bases not matched to a gene: 6.

V is TRBV24-1 and J is TRBJ2-1; 7 nucleotides agree with TRBD1. The length of the CDR3 is 16 residues. With V trimmed by 1 base and J by 4 bases, 6 bases remained unmatched. The germline V gene encodes CDR1 KGHDR and CDR2 SFDVKD. The CDR3 loop is CATSDFDREGYNEQFF. CDR3 DNA: TGTGCCACCAGTGATTTTGACAGGGAAGGTTACAATGAGCAGTTCTTC.

This clonotype was counted only a few times. This chain uses TRBV6-5 with TRBJ1-2; 9 bases fit TRBD1. CDR1 and CDR2 (germline): MNHEY, SVGAGI. The CDR3 is 15 amino acids. J was trimmed by 3 bases and V by 6 bases; bases with no gene match: 8. The DNA for the CDR3 is TGTGCCAGCAGAACAGGGACAGGGTACGACTATGGCTACACCTTC. It codes for CASRTGTGYDYGYTF.

At least ten counts were recorded for this clonotype. V and J are TRBV4-2 and TRBJ2-5, with 8 bases matching TRBD2. Germline trimming cut 0 bases from V and 6 bases from J; bases unmatched to any gene: 15. Germline V gene sequence: CDR1 LGHNA, CDR2 YNFKEQ. This CDR3 contains 18 residues. CDR3 in amino acids: CASSQDTEGGGPVKTQYF. CDR3 sequence (DNA): TGTGCCAGCAGCCAAGATACAGAGGGCGGGGGGCCGGTAAAGACCCAGTACTTC.

About this clonotype: This may be a read error, as it is one base from a much larger clone. V and J are TRBV29-1 and TRBJ2-3; perhaps D is TRBD1 or TRBD2 (6 bases each). Germline CDR1 reads SQVTM; CDR2 reads ANQGSEA. V was cut by 7 bases and J by 4 bases, with 21 bases left in between. The CDR3 has 15 amino acids. CDR3 sequence reads: CSANPLARGADTQYF. The CDR3 DNA reads as TGCAGCGCAAACCCCCTAGCGAGGGGGGCAGATACGCAGTATTTT.

The chain uses TRBV20-1 and TRBJ1-1, with D uncertain. The CDR3 runs to 13 residues. With 3 bases removed from V and 0 bases from J, the gap between germline ends came to 8 bases. CDR1 is DFQATT and CDR2 is SNEGSKA in the germline V gene (reference sequence). CDR3 DNA: TGCAGTGCTAGCAAACGTTTGAACACTGAAGCTTTCTTT. This sequence encodes CSASKRLNTEAFF.

The chain uses TRBV19 and TRBJ1-1; no definite D call. This CDR3 has 13 residues. Deletions cut 3 bases from V and 8 bases from J, with 13 bases between. Germline V gene data show CDR1 as LNHDA and CDR2 as SQIVND (reference sequence). The CDR3 DNA reads as TGTGCCAGTAGTATTGGGGAGAAGGCCGAAGCTTTCTTT. This translates into CASSIGEKAEAFF.

This chain connects TRBV5-1 to TRBJ2-3; 7 bases align to TRBD2. With V trimmed by 6 bases and J by 2 bases, 21 bases remained unmatched. The CDR3 runs to 19 residues. The germline V gene has CDR1 SGHRS and CDR2 YFSETQ. In DNA, the CDR3 is TGCGCCAGCAACGTTATGGGGCCTAGCGGAGGTCAGAACACAGATACGCAGTATTTT. Protein sequence: CASNVMGPSGGQNTDTQYF.

The chain joins TRBV20-1 to TRBJ1-1, with D uncertain. The CDR3 length is 11 residues. Germline lookup yields CDR1 DFQATT and CDR2 SNEGSKA (reference sequence). CDR3 nucleotide sequence: TGCAGCAGACACTTGAACACTGAAGCTTTCTTT. Translated: CSRHLNTEAFF.

The chain employs TRBV12-3 or TRBV12-4 and TRBJ2-2, with D perhaps being TRBD1 or TRBD2 (6 bases each). V gave up 9 bases and J gave up 4 bases, with 21 bases separating them. There are 16 residues in the CDR3. CDR3 nucleotides: TGTGCCAGTCACCGCCGTGGGGGGCTTAGCACCGGGGAGCTGTTTTTT. Amino acid sequence: CASHRRGGLSTGELFF.

The chain combines TRBV30 with TRBJ1-5, with D maybe TRBD1 (6 bases). V lost 4 bases, J lost 2 bases, and 18 bases lay in between. CDR1 GTSNPN and CDR2 SVGIG come from the germline V gene (reference sequence). The CDR3 runs 16 residues. The CDR3 sequence is CAWNTGSISGNQPQHF. CDR3 nucleotide sequence: TGTGCCTGGAATACAGGGAGTATCTCTGGCAATCAGCCCCAGCATTTT.

This clonotype has just a few counts. The CDR3 coding sequence is TGTGCCAGCAGCAAAGTTCTAGCGGGACACAGAGCAGATACGCAGTATTTT. This codes for CASSKVLAGHRADTQYF. The chain couples TRBV21-1 to TRBJ2-3; no DNA check was done on the table's D call, TRBD2. TRBV21-1 is an annotated pseudogene. This CDR3 is 17 amino acids long.

This rearrangement joins TRBV20-1 to TRBJ1-2, with no clear D. The CDR3 consists of 14 residues. V lost 6 bases to trimming and J lost 2 bases, with 16 bases between them. The germline V gene has CDR1 DFQATT and CDR2 SNEGSKA (reference sequence). CDR3: CSASLTVPNYGYTF. The CDR3 bases are TGCAGTGCAAGTTTAACGGTCCCGAACTATGGCTACACCTTC.

Only a few counts were recorded for this clonotype. The chain is built from TRBV6-1 and TRBJ2-5; D unresolved. Germline V gene sequence: CDR1 MNHNS, CDR2 SASEGT. The V end was cut by 6 bases, the J end by 5 bases, with 10 bases between. This CDR3 contains 12 residues. In DNA, the CDR3 is TGTGCCAGCAGACTGATAGGGGAGACCCAGTACTTC. Protein sequence: CASRLIGETQYF.

The V and J genes are TRBV20-1 and TRBJ2-1; possibly TRBD2 for D (6 bases). Germline V lookup: CDR1 DFQATT, CDR2 SNEGSKA (reference sequence). The CDR3 totals 14 residues. V lost 1 base to trimming and J lost 8 bases, with 15 bases between them. The CDR3 DNA follows: TGCAGTGCTAGAGTCTCCGCCTGGGGGGATGAGCAGTTCTTC. Its protein product is CSARVSAWGDEQFF.

This clonotype was detected a few times. The chain is built from TRBV4-1 and TRBJ2-2, with 8 bases aligning to TRBD2. The germline V gene has CDR1 MGHRA and CDR2 YSYEKL. The junction had 4 bases not matched to a gene; V was cut back by 3 bases and J by 4 bases. The CDR3 sequence is 15 residues long. The CDR3 sequence is CASSQSSGTTGELFF. The DNA for the CDR3 is TGCGCCAGCAGCCAGAGTAGCGGGACCACCGGGGAGCTGTTTTTT.

Only a few counts were recorded for this clonotype. The chain has TRBV6-5 and TRBJ2-6; 7 bases agree with TRBD1. Germline V gene lookup returns CDR1 MNHEY and CDR2 SVGAGI. The CDR3 has 15 residues. The J segment lost 0 bases and the V segment lost 8 bases, leaving 4 bases of the junction unmatched. This chain's CDR3 is CASWGQNSGANVLTF. In DNA form, the CDR3 reads TGTGCCAGCTGGGGACAGAACTCTGGGGCCAACGTCCTGACTTTC.

The CDR3 DNA reads TGTGCCAGCAACGGGTCGGGACAGGGGTGGGATGGCTACACCTTC. Protein product: CASNGSGQGWDGYTF. The V and J genes are TRBV4-2 and TRBJ1-2; 10 bases are a match to TRBD1. V was pared by 7 bases and J by 6 bases, with 11 bases of the junction left unmatched. CDR1 and CDR2 (germline): LGHNA, YNFKEQ. The CDR3 has 15 amino acids.

This clonotype appeared many times. The CDR3 sequence is CASSLDSVYEQYF. As DNA, the CDR3 is TGCGCCAGCAGCCTTGACTCGGTCTACGAGCAGTACTTC. This chain uses TRBV5-1 with TRBJ2-7; no clear D gene. The V gene's germline CDR1 is SGHRS and CDR2 YFSETQ. V was pared by 4 bases and J by 3 bases, with 11 bases between. This CDR3 spans 13 amino acids.

The chain carries TRBV7-9 and TRBJ1-1; D uncertain. CDR1 is SEHNR, CDR2 FQNEAQ, per germline (reference sequence). The CDR3 sequence is 20 residues long. Trimming removed 5 bases from V and 0 bases from J, with 28 bases in between. The CDR3 protein is CASSPQAFFLAEGMNTEAFF. CDR3 sequence (DNA): TGTGCCAGCAGCCCCCAGGCGTTTTTTTTAGCTGAGGGTATGAACACTGAAGCTTTCTTT.